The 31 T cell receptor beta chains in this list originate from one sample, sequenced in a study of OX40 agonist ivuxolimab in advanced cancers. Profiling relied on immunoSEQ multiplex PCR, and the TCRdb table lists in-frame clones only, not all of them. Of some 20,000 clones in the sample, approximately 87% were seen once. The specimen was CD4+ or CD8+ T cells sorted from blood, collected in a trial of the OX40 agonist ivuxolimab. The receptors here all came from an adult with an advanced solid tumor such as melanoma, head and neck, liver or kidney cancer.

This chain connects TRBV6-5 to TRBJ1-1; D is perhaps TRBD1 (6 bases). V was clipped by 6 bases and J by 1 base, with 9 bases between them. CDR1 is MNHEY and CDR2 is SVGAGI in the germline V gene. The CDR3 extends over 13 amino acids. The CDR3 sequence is CASRLQGNTEAFF. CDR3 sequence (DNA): TGTGCCAGCAGATTACAGGGGAACACTGAAGCTTTCTTT.

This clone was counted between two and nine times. CDR3 residues: CASSLWAGRTYEQYF. The CDR3 coding sequence is TGTGCCAGCAGCTTGTGGGCAGGCCGCACCTACGAGCAGTACTTC. The V gene is TRBV5-6, the J gene TRBJ2-7; D not certain. Germline CDR1 is SGHDT and CDR2 is YYEEEE. Trimming removed 1 base at V and 2 bases at J, with 13 bases between. This CDR3 contains 15 residues.

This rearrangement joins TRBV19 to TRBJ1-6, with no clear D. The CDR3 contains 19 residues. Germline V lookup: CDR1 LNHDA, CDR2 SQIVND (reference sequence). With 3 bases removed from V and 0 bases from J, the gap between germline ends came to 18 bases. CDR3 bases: TGTGCCAGTAGTATTTCGTTCCAGTTCAGGAGCTCCTATAATTCACCCCTCCACTTT. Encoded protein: CASSISFQFRSSYNSPLHF. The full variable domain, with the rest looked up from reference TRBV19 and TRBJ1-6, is DGGITQSPKYLFRKEGQNVTLSCEQNLNHDAMYWYRQDPGQGLRLIYYSQIVNDFQKGDIAEGYSVSREKKESFPLTVTSAQKNPTAFYLCASSISFQFRSSYNSPLHFGNGTRLTVT.

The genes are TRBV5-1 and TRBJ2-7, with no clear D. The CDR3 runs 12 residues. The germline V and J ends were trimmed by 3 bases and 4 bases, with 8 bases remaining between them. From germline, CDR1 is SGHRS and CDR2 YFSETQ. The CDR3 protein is CASSWTGYEQYF. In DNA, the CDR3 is TGCGCCAGCAGCTGGACGGGTTACGAGCAGTACTTC.

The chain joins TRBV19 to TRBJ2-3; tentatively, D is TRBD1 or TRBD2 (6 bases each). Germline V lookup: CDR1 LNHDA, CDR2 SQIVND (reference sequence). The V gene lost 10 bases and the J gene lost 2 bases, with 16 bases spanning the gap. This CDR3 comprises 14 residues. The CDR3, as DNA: TGTGCCACCGAGAAGGGGGGTCCCACAGATACGCAGTATTTT. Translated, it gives CATEKGGPTDTQYF.

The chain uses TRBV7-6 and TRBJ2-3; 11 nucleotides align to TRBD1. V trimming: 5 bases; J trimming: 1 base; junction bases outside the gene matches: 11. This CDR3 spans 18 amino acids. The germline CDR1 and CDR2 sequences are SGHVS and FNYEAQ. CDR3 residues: CASSHRDRGGTGTDTQYF. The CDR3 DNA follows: TGTGCCAGCAGCCACCGGGACAGGGGGGGGACTGGCACAGATACGCAGTATTTT. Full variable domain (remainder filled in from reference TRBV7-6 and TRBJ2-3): GAGVSQSPRYKVTKRGQDVALRCDPISGHVSLYWYRQALGQGPEFLTYFNYEAQQDKSGLPNDRFSAERPEGSISTLTIQRTEQRDSAMYRCASSHRDRGGTGTDTQYFGPGTRLTVL.

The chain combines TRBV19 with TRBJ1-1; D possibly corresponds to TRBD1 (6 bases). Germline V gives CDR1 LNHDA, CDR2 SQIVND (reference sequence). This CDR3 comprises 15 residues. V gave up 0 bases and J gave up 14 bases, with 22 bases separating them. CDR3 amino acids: CASSIDLGRGGGMFF. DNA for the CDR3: TGTGCCAGTAGTATAGATCTTGGCAGGGGTGGTGGTATGTTCTTT.

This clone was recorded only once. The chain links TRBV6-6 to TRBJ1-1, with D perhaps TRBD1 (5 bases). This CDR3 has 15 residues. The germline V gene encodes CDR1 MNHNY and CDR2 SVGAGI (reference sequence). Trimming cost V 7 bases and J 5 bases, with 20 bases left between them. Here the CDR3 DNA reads TGTGCCAGCAAAGACCCCGGCAGGGCAGGAACTGAAGCTTTCTTT. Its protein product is CASKDPGRAGTEAFF.

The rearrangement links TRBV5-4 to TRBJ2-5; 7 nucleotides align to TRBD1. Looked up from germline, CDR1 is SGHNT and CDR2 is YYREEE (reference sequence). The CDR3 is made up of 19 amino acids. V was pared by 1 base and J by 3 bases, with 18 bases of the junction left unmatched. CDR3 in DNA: TGTGCCAGCAGCTTGATTAGGTCCGGACAGGCGCCCCTAGAAGAGACCCAGTACTTC. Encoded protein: CASSLIRSGQAPLEETQYF. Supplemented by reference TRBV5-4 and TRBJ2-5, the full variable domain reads ETGVTQSPTHLIKTRGQQVTLRCSSQSGHNTVSWYQQALGQGPQFIFQYYREEENGRGNFPPRFSGLQFPNYSSELNVNALELDDSALYLCASSLIRSGQAPLEETQYFGPGTRLLVL.

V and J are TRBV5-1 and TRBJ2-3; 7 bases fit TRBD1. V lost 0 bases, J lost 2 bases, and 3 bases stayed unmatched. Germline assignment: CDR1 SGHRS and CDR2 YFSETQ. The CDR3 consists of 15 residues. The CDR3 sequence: CASSLEGQTTDTQYF. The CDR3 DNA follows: TGCGCCAGCAGCTTGGAGGGACAGACCACAGATACGCAGTATTTT.

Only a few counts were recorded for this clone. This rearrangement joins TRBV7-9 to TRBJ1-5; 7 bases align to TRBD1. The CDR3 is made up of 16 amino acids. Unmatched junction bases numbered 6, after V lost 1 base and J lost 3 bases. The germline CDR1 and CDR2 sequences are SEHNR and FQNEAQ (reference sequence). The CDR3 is CASSLGGTDLNQPQHF. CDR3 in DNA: TGTGCCAGCAGCTTAGGGGGGACAGACCTCAATCAGCCCCAGCATTTT.

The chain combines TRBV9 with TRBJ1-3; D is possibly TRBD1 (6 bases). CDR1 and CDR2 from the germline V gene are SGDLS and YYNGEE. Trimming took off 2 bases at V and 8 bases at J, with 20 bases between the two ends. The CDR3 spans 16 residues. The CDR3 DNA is TGTGCCAGCAGCGTGGAACATGGACAGCCCTTTGACACCATATATTTT. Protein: CASSVEHGQPFDTIYF.

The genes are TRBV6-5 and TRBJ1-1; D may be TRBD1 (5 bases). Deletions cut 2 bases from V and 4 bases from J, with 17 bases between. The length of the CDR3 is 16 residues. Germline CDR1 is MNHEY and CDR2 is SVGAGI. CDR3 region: CASSYGYTVGGTEAFF. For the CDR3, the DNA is TGTGCCAGCAGTTACGGGTATACAGTGGGGGGCACTGAAGCTTTCTTT.

CDR3 residues: CASSYSFSAVSVEQYF. The CDR3, as DNA: TGTGCCAGCAGTTACTCTTTTTCGGCAGTCAGTGTCGAGCAGTACTTC. The J gene is TRBJ2-7, the V gene TRBV6-5; the D is unclear. Trimming stripped 0 bases from V and 6 bases from J, with 18 bases between. Germline assignment: CDR1 MNHEY and CDR2 SVGAGI. This CDR3 region has 16 residues.

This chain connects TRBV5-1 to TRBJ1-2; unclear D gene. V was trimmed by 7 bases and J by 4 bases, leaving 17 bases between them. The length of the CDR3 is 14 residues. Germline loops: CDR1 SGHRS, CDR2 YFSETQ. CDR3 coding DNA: TGCGCCAGCCGCCTAGATAGCGGGTTCTATGGCTACACCTTC. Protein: CASRLDSGFYGYTF.

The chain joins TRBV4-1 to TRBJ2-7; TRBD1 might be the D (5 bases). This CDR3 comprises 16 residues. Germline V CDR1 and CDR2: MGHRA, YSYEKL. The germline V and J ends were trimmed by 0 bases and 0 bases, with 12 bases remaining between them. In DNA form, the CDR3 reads TGCGCCAGCAGCCAAGATAATGGGCAGGGCTCCTACGAGCAGTACTTC. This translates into CASSQDNGQGSYEQYF.

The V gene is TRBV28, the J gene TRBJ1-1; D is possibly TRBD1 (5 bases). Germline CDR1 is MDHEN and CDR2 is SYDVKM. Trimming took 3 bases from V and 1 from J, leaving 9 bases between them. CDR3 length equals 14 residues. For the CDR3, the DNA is TGTGCCAGCAGTTTTGGAGGGACGAACACTGAAGCTTTCTTT. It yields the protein CASSFGGTNTEAFF.

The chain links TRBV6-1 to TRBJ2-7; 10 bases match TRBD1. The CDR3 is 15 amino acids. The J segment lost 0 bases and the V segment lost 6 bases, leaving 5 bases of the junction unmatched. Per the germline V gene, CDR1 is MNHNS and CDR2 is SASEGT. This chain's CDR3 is CASRVGQGVSYEQYF. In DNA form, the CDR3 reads TGTGCCAGCAGGGTTGGACAGGGGGTCTCCTACGAGCAGTACTTC.

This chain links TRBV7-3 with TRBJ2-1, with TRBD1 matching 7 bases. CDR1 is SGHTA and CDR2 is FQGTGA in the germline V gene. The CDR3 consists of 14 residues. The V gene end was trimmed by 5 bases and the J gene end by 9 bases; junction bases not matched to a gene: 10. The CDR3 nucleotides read TGTGCCAGCAGCCCAAAAAGACAGGGTGGTGAGCAGTTCTTC. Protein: CASSPKRQGGEQFF.

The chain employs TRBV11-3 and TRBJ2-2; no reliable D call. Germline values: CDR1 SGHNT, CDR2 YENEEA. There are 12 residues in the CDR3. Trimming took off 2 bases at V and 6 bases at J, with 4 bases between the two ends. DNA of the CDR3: TGTGCCAGCAGCTTAATCGCCGGGGAGCTGTTTTTT. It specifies CASSLIAGELFF.

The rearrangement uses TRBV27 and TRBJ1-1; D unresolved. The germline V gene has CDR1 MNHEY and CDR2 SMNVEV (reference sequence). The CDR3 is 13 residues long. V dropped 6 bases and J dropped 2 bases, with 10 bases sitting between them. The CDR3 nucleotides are TGTGCCAGCAGCCCCTGGCATAACACTGAAGCTTTCTTT. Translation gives CASSPWHNTEAFF.

The CDR3 is CASRIQGAPEAFF. The CDR3 DNA is TGCGCCAGCAGAATACAGGGGGCTCCTGAAGCTTTCTTT. The V gene is TRBV10-2, the J gene TRBJ1-1, with 9 bases identical to TRBD1. The CDR3 loop spans 13 amino acids. The V gene's germline CDR1 is WSHSY and CDR2 SAAADI. The V gene end was trimmed by 6 bases and the J gene end by 6 bases; junction bases not matched to a gene: 5.

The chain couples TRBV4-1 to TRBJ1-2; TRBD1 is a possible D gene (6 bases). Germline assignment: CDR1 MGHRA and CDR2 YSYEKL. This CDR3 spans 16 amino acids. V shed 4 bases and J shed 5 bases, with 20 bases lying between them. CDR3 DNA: TGCGCCAGCAGCCCCCGGGACACGGCGGAACCTTATGGCTACACCTTC. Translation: CASSPRDTAEPYGYTF.

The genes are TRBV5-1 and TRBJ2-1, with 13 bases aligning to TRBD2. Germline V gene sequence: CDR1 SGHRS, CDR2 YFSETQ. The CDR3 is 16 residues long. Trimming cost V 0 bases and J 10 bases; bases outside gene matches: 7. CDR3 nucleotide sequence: TGCGCCAGCAGCTTGGAATACCAGGGACTAGCGGGAGAGCAGTTCTTC. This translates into CASSLEYQGLAGEQFF.

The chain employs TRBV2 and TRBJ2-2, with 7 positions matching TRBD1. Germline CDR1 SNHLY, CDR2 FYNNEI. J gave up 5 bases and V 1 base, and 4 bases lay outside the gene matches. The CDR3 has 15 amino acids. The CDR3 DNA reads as TGTGCCAGCAGTGAAGACAGGGGAAGGACCGGGGAGCTGTTTTTT. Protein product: CASSEDRGRTGELFF.

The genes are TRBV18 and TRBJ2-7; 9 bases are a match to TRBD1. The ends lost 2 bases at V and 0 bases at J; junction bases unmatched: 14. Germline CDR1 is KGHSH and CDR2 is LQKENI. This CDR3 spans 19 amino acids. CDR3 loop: CASSPKSGTGSPISYEQYF. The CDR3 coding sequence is TGTGCCAGCTCACCAAAGAGCGGGACAGGGTCTCCTATCTCCTACGAGCAGTACTTC. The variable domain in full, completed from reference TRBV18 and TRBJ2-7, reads NAGVMQNPRHLVRRRGQEARLRCSPMKGHSHVYWYRQLPEEGLKFMVYLQKENIIDESGMPKERFSAEFPKEGPSILRIQQVVRGDSAAYFCASSPKSGTGSPISYEQYFGPGTRLTVT.

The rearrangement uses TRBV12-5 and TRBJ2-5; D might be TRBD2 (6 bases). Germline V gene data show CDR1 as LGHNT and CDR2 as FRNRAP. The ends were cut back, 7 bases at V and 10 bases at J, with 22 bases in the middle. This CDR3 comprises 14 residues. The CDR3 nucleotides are TGTGCTAGTGTCCCCCGGGACTTCCTAGGGGTCCAGTACTTC. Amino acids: CASVPRDFLGVQYF.

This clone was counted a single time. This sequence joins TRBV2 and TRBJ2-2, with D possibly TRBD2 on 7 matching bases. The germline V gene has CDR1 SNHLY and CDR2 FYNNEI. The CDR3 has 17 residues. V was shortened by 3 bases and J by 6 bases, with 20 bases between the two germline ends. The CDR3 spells CASSERGAGALSGELFF. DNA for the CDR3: TGTGCCAGCAGTGAGAGGGGGGCGGGGGCCCTCTCCGGGGAGCTGTTTTTT.

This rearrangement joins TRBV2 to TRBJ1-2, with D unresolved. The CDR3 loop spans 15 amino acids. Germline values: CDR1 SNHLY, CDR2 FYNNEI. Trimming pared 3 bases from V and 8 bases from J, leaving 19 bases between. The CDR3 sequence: CASSETAGQRRGYTF. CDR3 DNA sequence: TGTGCCAGCAGTGAGACGGCAGGCCAAAGGAGGGGCTACACCTTC. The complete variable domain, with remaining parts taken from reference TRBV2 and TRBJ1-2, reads EPEVTQTPSHQVTQMGQEVILRCVPISNHLYFYWYRQILGQKVEFLVSFYNNEISEKSEIFDDQFSVERPDGSNFTLKIRSTKLEDSAMYFCASSETAGQRRGYTFGSGTRLTVV.

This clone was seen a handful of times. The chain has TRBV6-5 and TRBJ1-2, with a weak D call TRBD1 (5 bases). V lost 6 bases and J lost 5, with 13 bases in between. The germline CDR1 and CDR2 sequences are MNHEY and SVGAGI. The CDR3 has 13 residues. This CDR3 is CASRKGNGYGYTF. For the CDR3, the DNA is TGTGCCAGCAGGAAGGGGAACGGGTATGGCTACACCTTC.

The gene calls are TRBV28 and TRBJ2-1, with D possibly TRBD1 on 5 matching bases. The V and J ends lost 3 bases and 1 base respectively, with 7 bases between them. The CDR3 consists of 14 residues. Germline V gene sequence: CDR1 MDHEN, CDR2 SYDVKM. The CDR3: CASSLSGSYNEQFF. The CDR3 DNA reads TGTGCCAGCAGTTTGTCAGGGTCCTACAATGAGCAGTTCTTC.